These T cell receptor beta chains were read from a single sample in a study of T cells after yellow fever vaccination. TCRdb used MiXCR to reprocess the 5' RACE reads, holding one entry per CDR3 protein. The data hold 95,000 to 150,000 distinct CDR3 sequences, with over 12% observed a single time. The starting material was CD8+ T cells sorted from PBMCs, obtained 5 days after the yellow fever booster vaccination. These receptors originate from a man between 18 and 29 years old who received the YFV17D yellow fever vaccine. The CDR3 runs from the conserved cysteine through the conserved F or W. The order of the fields is D gene, J gene, clone size, V gene, CDR3 protein, CDR3 DNA. D genes are given only for firm matches. The size field is filled for only some rows; it gives once, few, many or a size class.

D: NA
J: TRBJ2-1
size: NA
V: TRBV21-1
CDR3: CASSERQGAGEQFF
DNA: TGTGCCAGCAGCGAAAGACAGGGGGCAGGGGAGCAGTTCTTC

D: NA
J: TRBJ2-3
size: NA
V: TRBV19
CDR3: CASSREWGFSTDTQYF
DNA: TGTGCCAGTAGCCGCGAGTGGGGTTTCAGCACAGATACGCAGTATTTT

D: NA
J: TRBJ2-6
size: NA
V: TRBV4-1
CDR3: CASSRKGSGANVLTF
DNA: TGCGCCAGCAGCCGAAAGGGGTCCGGGGCCAACGTCCTGACTTTC

D: TRBD1
J: TRBJ2-7
size: many
V: TRBV7-8
CDR3: CASSSPRETGDSNAYEQYF
DNA: TGTGCCAGCAGCTCCCCTCGGGAGACAGGGGATTCGAATGCCTACGAGCAGTACTTC

D: NA
J: TRBJ1-1
size: few
V: TRBV27
CDR3: CASSWGREAFF
DNA: TGTGCCAGCAGTTGGGGACGTGAAGCTTTCTTT

D: NA
J: TRBJ1-1
size: NA
V: TRBV7-9
CDR3: CASSLVFDGLRAFF
DNA: TGTGCCAGCAGCTTAGTGTTTGATGGATTACGGGCTTTCTTT

D: NA
J: TRBJ1-6
size: NA
V: TRBV5-6
CDR3: CASSDRDKGLFFYNSPLHF
DNA: TGTGCCAGCAGCGACCGGGACAAGGGTTTGTTCTTCTATAATTCACCCCTCCACTTT

D: NA
J: TRBJ2-1
size: NA
V: TRBV29-1
CDR3: CSPWDTSSYNEQFF
DNA: TGCAGCCCCTGGGACACGAGCTCCTACAATGAGCAGTTCTTC

D: NA
J: TRBJ2-1
size: NA
V: TRBV7-3
CDR3: CASSLVYGNEQFF
DNA: TGTGCCAGCAGCTTAGTGTATGGCAATGAGCAGTTCTTC

D: TRBD1
J: TRBJ2-1
size: few
V: TRBV14
CDR3: CASSHWTGESYNEQFF
DNA: TGTGCCAGCAGCCATTGGACAGGAGAGTCCTACAATGAGCAGTTCTTC

D: NA
J: TRBJ2-5
size: NA
V: TRBV11-2
CDR3: CASTQGYHQETQYF
DNA: TGTGCCAGCACCCAGGGGTACCATCAAGAGACCCAGTACTTC

D: NA
J: TRBJ1-5
size: few
V: TRBV5-6
CDR3: CASSFSAGYNQPQHF
DNA: TGTGCCAGCAGCTTCTCCGCAGGGTACAATCAGCCCCAGCATTTT

D: TRBD1
J: TRBJ1-5
size: NA
V: TRBV6-1
CDR3: CASTWDRGYNQPQHF
DNA: TGTGCCAGCACTTGGGACAGGGGGTACAATCAGCCCCAGCATTTT

D: TRBD1
J: TRBJ2-1
size: NA
V: TRBV29-1
CDR3: CSVETPLGGGQGYNEQFF
DNA: TGCAGCGTTGAGACCCCCCTTGGAGGGGGACAGGGCTACAATGAGCAGTTCTTC

D: NA
J: TRBJ2-7
size: many
V: TRBV5-4
CDR3: CASSPGHGSSYEQYF
DNA: TGTGCCAGCAGTCCGGGACATGGATCTTCCTACGAGCAGTACTTC

D: NA
J: TRBJ2-4
size: NA
V: TRBV4-3
CDR3: CASSQDPQDGNIQYF
DNA: TGCGCCAGCAGCCAAGATCCACAGGACGGGAACATTCAGTACTTC

D: TRBD2
J: TRBJ2-3
size: NA
V: TRBV9
CDR3: CASSGGLAGGPSTDTQYF
DNA: TGTGCCAGCAGCGGGGGACTAGCGGGGGGGCCTAGCACAGATACGCAGTATTTT

D: NA
J: TRBJ1-1
size: few
V: TRBV4-1
CDR3: CASTLRQDENEAFF
DNA: TGCGCCAGCACCCTAAGACAGGATGAAAATGAAGCTTTCTTT

D: NA
J: TRBJ2-1
size: few
V: TRBV27
CDR3: CASSRPYNEQFF
DNA: TGTGCCAGCAGTCGACCATACAATGAGCAGTTCTTC

D: TRBD1
J: TRBJ2-1
size: NA
V: TRBV6-5
CDR3: CASSLQGRLYNEQFF
DNA: TGTGCCAGCAGTTTACAGGGGAGACTCTACAATGAGCAGTTCTTC

D: TRBD1
J: TRBJ1-2
size: NA
V: TRBV5-1
CDR3: CASSLVEYRGLGFGYTF
DNA: TGCGCCAGCAGCTTGGTCGAATACAGGGGTCTCGGGTTTGGCTACACCTTC

D: NA
J: TRBJ1-2
size: few
V: TRBV12-3/TRBV12-4
CDR3: CASRERTNYGYTF
DNA: TGTGCCAGCAGGGAACGGACTAACTATGGCTACACCTTC

D: TRBD2
J: TRBJ2-7
size: few
V: TRBV11-2
CDR3: CASSPSAGGLREQYF
DNA: TGTGCCAGCAGCCCCTCTGCGGGAGGCCTACGAGAGCAGTACTTC

D: TRBD1
J: TRBJ2-5
size: NA
V: TRBV19
CDR3: CASHRGSETQYF
DNA: TGTGCCAGCCACAGGGGCTCAGAGACCCAGTACTTC

D: NA
J: TRBJ1-2
size: few
V: TRBV28
CDR3: CASTPRGTGYTF
DNA: TGTGCCAGCACTCCCCGGGGGACCGGCTACACCTTC

D: NA
J: TRBJ2-7
size: NA
V: TRBV4-3
CDR3: CASSQDLRYEQYF
DNA: TGCGCCAGCAGCCAAGATCTCCGCTACGAGCAGTACTTC

D: NA
J: TRBJ1-1
size: NA
V: TRBV12-3/TRBV12-4
CDR3: CASTPTGVQTEAFF
DNA: TGTGCCAGCACCCCTACAGGAGTTCAAACTGAAGCTTTCTTT

D: NA
J: TRBJ1-1
size: NA
V: TRBV4-1
CDR3: CASSPPRGNTEAFF
DNA: TGCGCCAGCAGCCCCCCTCGTGGGAACACTGAAGCTTTCTTT

D: TRBD1
J: TRBJ2-5
size: NA
V: TRBV7-9
CDR3: CASSFRQGAAETQYF
DNA: TGTGCCAGCAGCTTTCGACAGGGGGCAGCTGAGACCCAGTACTTC

D: NA
J: TRBJ2-1
size: NA
V: TRBV4-3
CDR3: CASSHGGGRYNEQFF
DNA: TGCGCCAGCAGCCATGGGGGGGGCCGATACAATGAGCAGTTCTTC